This TCR beta chain was found in a study of T cell repertoires and leukemia-associated antigens. Study-wide context: Some 16 million effective reads came from all samples combined.

Regarding this clonotype: Its matching antigen is unknown.

TCRdb re-called the 5' RACE reads through MiXCR, storing one row per CDR3 protein. The data contain more than 12,000 distinct CDR3 sequences, 35% to 45% of them singletons. The CDR3 extends over 13 amino acids. The ends were cut back, 4 bases at V and 4 bases at J, with 11 bases in the middle. Germline V CDR1 and CDR2: SGHRS, YFSETQ. Notes on the study in general: Whether expanded clones are antigen-specific and functional remains untested. No significant group difference appeared in Vbeta, Jbeta or VDJ counts.

Before use, CD3+ T cells rested overnight in serum-free medium. Specimen: CD3+ T cells sorted from blood and cultured. The chain uses TRBV5-1 and TRBJ2-5; a weak D match, TRBD1 (5 bases). The origin of this receptor is a female donor in good health. The CDR3 sequence: CASSPVRAETQYF. The CDR3 DNA reads TGCGCCAGCAGCCCTGTCAGGGCAGAGACCCAGTACTTC. The full variable domain, its missing parts supplied by reference TRBV5-1 and TRBJ2-5, is KAGVTQTPRYLIKTRGQQVTLSCSPISGHRSVSWYQQTPGQGLQFLFEYFSETQRNKGNFPGRFSGRQFSNSRSEMNVSTLELGDSALYLCASSPVRAETQYFGPGTRLLVL.